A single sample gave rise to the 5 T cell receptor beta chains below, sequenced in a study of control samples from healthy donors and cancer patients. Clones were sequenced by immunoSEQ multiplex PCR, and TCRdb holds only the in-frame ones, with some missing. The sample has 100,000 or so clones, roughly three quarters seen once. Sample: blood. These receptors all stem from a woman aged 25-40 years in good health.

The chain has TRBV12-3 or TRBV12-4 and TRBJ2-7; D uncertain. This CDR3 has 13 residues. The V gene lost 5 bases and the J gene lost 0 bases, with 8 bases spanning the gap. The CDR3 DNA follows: TGTGCCAGCAGTCGAGGATACTCCTACGAGCAGTACTTC. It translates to CASSRGYSYEQYF.

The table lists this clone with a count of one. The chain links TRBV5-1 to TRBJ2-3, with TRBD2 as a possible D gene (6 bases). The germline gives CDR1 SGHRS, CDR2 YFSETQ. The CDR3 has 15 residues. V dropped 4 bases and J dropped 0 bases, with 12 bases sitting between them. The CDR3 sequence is CASSTGLASTDTQYF. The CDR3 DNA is TGCGCCAGCAGCACGGGACTTGCTAGCACAGATACGCAGTATTTT.

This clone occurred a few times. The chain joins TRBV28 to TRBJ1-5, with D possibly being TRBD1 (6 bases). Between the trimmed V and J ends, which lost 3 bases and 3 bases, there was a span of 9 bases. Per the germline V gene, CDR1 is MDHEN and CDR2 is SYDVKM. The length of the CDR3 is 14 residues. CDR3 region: CASSFGGDNQPQHF. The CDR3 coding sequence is TGTGCCAGCAGTTTCGGGGGCGACAATCAGCCCCAGCATTTT.

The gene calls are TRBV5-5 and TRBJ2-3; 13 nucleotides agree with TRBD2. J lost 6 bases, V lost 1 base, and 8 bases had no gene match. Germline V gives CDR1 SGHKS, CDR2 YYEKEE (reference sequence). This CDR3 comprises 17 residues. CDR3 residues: CASSLITSGGAADTQYF. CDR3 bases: TGTGCCAGCAGCTTGATTACTAGCGGGGGGGCCGCGGATACGCAGTATTTT.

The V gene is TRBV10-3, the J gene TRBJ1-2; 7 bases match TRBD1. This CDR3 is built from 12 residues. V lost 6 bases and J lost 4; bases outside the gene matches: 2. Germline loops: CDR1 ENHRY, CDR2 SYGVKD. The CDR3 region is CAISSGGYGYTF. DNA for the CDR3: TGTGCCATCAGCTCAGGGGGCTATGGCTACACCTTC.